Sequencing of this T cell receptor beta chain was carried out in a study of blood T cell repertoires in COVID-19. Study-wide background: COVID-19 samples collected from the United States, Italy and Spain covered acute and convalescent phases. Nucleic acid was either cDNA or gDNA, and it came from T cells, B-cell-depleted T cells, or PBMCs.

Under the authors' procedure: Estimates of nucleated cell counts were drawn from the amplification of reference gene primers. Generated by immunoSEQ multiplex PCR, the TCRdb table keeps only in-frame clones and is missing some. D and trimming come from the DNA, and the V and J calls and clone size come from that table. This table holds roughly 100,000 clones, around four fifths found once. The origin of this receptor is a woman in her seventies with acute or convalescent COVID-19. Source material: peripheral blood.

CDR3 in amino acids: CASSLGYLLRGTQDYGYTF. DNA of the CDR3: TGCGCCAGCAGCTTGGGCTACCTCCTAAGGGGGACCCAGGACTATGGCTACACCTTC. The chain joins TRBV5-1 to TRBJ1-2, with D possibly being TRBD1 (6 bases). From germline, CDR1 is SGHRS and CDR2 YFSETQ. Trimming took off 0 bases at V and 3 bases at J, with 24 bases between the two ends. The CDR3 is 19 amino acids.